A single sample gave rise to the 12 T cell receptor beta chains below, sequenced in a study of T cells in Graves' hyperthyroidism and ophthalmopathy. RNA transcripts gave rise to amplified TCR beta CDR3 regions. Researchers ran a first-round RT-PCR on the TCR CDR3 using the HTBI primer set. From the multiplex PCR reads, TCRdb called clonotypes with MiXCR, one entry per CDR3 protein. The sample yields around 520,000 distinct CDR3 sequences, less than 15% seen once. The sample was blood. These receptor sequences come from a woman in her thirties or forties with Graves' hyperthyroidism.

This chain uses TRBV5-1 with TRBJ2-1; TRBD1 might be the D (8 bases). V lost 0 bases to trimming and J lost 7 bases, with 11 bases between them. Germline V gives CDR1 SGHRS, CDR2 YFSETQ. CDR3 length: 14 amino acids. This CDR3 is CASSLAQGGNEQFF. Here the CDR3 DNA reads TGCGCCAGCAGCTTGGCACAGGGGGGGAATGAGCAGTTCTTC. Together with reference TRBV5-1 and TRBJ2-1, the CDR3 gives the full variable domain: KAGVTQTPRYLIKTRGQQVTLSCSPISGHRSVSWYQQTPGQGLQFLFEYFSETQRNKGNFPGRFSGRQFSNSRSEMNVSTLELGDSALYLCASSLAQGGNEQFFGPGTRLTVL.

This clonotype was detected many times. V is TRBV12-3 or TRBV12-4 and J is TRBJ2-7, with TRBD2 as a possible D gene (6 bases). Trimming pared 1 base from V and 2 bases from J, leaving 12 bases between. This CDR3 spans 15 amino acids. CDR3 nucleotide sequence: TGTGCCAGCAGTTTAGGGGGGACTCCTACCTACGAGCAGTACTTC. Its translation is CASSLGGTPTYEQYF.

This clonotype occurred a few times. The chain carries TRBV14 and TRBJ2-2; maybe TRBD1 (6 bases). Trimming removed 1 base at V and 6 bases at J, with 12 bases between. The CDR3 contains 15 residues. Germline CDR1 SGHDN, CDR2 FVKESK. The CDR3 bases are TGTGCCAGCAGCCAAGGGACAGTGGCGGCCGGGGAGCTGTTTTTT. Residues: CASSQGTVAAGELFF.

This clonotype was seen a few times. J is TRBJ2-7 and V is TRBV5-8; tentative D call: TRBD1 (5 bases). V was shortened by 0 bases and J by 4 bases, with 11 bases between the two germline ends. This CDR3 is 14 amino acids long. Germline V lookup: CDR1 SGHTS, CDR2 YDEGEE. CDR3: CASSLAGRVYEQYF. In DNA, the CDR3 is TGTGCCAGCAGCTTGGCCGGCAGGGTATACGAGCAGTACTTC.

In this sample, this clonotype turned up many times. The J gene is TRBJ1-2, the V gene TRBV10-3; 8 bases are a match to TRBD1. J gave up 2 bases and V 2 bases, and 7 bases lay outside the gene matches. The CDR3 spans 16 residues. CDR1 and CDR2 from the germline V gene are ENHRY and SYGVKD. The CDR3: CAISEATGAANYGYTF. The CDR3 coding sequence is TGTGCCATCAGTGAGGCGACAGGGGCGGCCAACTATGGCTACACCTTC.

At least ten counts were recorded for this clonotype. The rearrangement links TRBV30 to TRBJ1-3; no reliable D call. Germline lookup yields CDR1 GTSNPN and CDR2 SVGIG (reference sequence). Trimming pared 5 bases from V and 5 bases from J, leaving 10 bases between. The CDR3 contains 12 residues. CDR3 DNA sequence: TGTGCCTGGGAGGCCCGTAGAAACACCATATATTTT. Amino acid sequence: CAWEARRNTIYF.

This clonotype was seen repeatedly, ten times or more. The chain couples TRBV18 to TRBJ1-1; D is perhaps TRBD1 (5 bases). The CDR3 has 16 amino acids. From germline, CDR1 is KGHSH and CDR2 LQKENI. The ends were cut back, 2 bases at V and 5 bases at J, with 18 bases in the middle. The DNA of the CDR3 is TGTGCCAGCTCACCAGGTGTAGGGACTGAGAGAACTGAAGCTTTCTTT. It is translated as CASSPGVGTERTEAFF.

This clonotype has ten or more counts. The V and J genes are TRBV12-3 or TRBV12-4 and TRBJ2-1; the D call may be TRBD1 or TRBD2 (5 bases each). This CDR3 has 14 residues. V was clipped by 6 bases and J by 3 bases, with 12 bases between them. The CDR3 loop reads CASSDGAGYNEQFF. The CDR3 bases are TGTGCCAGCAGCGACGGGGCTGGCTACAATGAGCAGTTCTTC.

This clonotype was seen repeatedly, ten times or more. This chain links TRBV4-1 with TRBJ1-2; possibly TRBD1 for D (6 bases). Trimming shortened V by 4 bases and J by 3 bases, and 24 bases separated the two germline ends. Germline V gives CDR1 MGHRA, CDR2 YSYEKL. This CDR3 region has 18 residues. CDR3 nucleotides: TGCGCCAGCAGCCGCTCATTAGGTCTAAGGGGGGTAGACTATGGCTACACCTTC. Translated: CASSRSLGLRGVDYGYTF.

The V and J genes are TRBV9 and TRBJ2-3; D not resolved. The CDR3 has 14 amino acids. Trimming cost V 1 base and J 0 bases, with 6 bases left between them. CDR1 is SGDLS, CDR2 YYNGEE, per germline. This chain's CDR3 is CASSVQTSTDTQYF. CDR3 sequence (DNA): TGTGCCAGCAGCGTACAGACTAGCACAGATACGCAGTATTTT.

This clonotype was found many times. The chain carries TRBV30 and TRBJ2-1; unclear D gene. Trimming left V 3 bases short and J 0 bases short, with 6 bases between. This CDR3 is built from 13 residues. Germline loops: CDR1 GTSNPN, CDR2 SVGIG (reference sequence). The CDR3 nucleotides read TGTGCCTGGAGACCCAGCTCCTACAATGAGCAGTTCTTC. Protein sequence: CAWRPSSYNEQFF. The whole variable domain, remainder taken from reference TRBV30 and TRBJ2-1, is SQTIHQWPATLVQPVGSPLSLECTVEGTSNPNLYWYRQAAGRGLQLLFYSVGIGQISSEVPQNLSASRPQDRQFILSSKKLLLSDSGFYLCAWRPSSYNEQFFGPGTRLTVL.

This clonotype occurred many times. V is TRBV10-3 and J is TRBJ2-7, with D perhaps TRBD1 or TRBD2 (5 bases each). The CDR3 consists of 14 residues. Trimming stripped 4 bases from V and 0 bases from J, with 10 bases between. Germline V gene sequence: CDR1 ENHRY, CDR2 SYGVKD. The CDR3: CAISAAGSSYEQYF. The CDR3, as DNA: TGTGCCATCAGTGCGGCAGGGAGCTCCTACGAGCAGTACTTC.